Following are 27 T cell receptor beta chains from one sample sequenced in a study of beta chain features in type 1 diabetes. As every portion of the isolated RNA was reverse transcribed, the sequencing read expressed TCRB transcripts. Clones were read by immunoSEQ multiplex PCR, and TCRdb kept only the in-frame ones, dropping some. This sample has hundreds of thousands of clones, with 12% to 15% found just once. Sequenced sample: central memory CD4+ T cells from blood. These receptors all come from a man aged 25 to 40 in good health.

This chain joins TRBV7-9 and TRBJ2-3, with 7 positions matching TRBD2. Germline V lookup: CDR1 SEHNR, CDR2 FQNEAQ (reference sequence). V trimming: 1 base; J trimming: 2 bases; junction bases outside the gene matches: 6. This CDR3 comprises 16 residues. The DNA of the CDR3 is TGTGCCAGCAGCTTAGGCGGGGGACCCTACACAGATACGCAGTATTTT. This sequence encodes CASSLGGGPYTDTQYF.

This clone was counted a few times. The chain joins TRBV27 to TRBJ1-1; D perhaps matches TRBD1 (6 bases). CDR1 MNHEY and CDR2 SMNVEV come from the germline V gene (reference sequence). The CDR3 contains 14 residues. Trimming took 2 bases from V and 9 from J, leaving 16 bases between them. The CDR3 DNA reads TGTGCCAGCAGTTTAGGCAGGGGTGCGGAAAAAGCTTTCTTT. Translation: CASSLGRGAEKAFF.

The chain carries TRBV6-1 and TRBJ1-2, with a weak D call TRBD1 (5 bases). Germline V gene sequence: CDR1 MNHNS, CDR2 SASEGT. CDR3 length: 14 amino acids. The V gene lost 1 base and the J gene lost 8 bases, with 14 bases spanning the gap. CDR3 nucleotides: TGTGCCAGCAGTGAAGAGACAGACTCTGTGGGCTACACCTTC. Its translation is CASSEETDSVGYTF.

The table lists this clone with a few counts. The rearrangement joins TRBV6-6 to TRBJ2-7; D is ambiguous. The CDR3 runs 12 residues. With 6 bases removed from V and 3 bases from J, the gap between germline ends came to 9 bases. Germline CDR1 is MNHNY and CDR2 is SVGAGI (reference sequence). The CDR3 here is CASSMDGYEQYV. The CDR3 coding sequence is TGTGCCAGCAGCATGGACGGCTACGAGCAGTACGTC.

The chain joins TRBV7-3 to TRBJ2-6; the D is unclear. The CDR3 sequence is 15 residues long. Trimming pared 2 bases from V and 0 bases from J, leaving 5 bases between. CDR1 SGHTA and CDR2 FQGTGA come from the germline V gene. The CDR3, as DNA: TGTGCCAGCAGCTTAGGAAACTCTGGGGCCAACGTCCTGACTTTC. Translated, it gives CASSLGNSGANVLTF.

CDR3 residues: CASSLVGRGGTDTQYF. CDR3 DNA sequence: TGTGCCAGCAGCTTAGTTGGGCGGGGGGGCACAGATACGCAGTATTTT. The chain is built from TRBV7-2 and TRBJ2-3; TRBD2 matches at 8 bases. The germline V gene encodes CDR1 SGHTA and CDR2 FQGNSA. V was clipped by 1 base and J by 1 base; unmatched bases: 4. The CDR3 spans 16 residues.

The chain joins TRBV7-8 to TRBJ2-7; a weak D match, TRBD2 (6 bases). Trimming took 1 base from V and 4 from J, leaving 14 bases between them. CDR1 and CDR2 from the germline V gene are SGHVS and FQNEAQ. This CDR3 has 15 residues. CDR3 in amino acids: CASSLERGDPYEQYF. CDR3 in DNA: TGTGCCAGCAGCTTAGAGCGCGGGGACCCATACGAGCAGTACTTC.

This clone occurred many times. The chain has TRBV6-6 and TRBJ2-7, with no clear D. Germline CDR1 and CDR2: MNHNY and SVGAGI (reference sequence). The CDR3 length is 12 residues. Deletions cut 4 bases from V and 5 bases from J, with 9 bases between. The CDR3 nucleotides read TGTGCCAGCAGTTTTCAGGCAAACGAGCAGTACGTC. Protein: CASSFQANEQYV.

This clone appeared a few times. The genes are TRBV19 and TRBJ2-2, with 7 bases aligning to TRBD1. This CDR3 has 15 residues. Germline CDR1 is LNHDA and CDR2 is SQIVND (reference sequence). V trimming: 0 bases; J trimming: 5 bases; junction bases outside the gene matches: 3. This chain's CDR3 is CASSIERGLTGELFF. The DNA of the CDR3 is TGTGCCAGTAGTATAGAGAGGGGGCTAACCGGGGAGCTGTTTTTT. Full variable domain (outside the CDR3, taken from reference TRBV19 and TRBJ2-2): DGGITQSPKYLFRKEGQNVTLSCEQNLNHDAMYWYRQDPGQGLRLIYYSQIVNDFQKGDIAEGYSVSREKKESFPLTVTSAQKNPTAFYLCASSIERGLTGELFFGEGSRLTVL.

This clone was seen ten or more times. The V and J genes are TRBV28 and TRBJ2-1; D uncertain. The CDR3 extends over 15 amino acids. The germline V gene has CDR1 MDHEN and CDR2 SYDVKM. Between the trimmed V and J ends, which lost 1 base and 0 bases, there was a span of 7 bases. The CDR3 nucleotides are TGTGCCAGCAGTTTATCCCAGAGCTCCTACAATGAGCAGTTCTTC. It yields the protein CASSLSQSSYNEQFF.

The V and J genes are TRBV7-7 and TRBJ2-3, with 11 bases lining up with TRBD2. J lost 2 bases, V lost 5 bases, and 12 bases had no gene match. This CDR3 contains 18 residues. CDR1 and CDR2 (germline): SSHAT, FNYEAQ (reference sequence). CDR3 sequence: CASSHSGGAGDYTDTQYF. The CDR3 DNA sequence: TGTGCCAGCAGCCATAGCGGGGGGGCCGGGGATTACACAGATACGCAGTATTTT.

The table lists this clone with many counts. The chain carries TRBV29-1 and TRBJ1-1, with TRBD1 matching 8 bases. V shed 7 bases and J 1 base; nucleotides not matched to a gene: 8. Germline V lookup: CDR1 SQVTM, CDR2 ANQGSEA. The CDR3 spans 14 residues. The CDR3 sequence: CSAHTGGRNTEAFF. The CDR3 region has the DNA TGCAGCGCCCACACAGGGGGGAGGAACACTGAAGCTTTCTTT.

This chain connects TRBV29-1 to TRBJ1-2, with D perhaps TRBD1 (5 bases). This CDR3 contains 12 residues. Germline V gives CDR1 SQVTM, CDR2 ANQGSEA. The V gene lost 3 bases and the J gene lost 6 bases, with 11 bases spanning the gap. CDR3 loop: CSVDGREDGYTF. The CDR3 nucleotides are TGCAGCGTTGACGGCAGGGAGGATGGCTACACCTTC.

CDR3 nucleotides: TGTGCCAGCAGTAGGACAGGGGGAGAGACCCAGTACTTC. Its protein is CASSRTGGETQYF. The chain couples TRBV6-6 to TRBJ2-5, with 10 bases lining up with TRBD1. The ends lost 5 bases at V and 4 bases at J; junction bases unmatched: 1. CDR1 MNHNY and CDR2 SVGAGI come from the germline V gene (reference sequence). The CDR3 covers 13 residues.

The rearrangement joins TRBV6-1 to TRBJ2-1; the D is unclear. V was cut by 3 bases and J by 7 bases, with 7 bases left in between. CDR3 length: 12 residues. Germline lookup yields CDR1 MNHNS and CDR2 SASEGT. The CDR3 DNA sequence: TGTGCCAGCAGTGAGTTCAGGAATGAGCAGTTCTTC. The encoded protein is CASSEFRNEQFF.

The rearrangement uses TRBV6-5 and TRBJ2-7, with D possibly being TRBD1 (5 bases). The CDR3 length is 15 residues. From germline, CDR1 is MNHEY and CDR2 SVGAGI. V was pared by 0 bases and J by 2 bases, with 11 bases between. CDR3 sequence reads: CASSYSPTRAYEQYF. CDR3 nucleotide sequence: TGTGCCAGCAGTTACTCGCCCACCAGGGCCTACGAGCAGTACTTC.

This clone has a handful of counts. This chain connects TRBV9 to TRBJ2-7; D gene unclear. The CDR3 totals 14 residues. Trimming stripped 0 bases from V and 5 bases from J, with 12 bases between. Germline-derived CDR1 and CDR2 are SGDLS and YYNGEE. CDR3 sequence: CASSVDRRSHEQYF. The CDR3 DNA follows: TGTGCCAGCAGCGTAGATCGCAGGTCCCACGAGCAGTACTTC.

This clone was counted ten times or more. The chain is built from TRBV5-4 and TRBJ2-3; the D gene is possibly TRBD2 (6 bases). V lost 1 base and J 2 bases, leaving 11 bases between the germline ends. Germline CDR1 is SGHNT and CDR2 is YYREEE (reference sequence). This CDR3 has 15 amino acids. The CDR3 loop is CASSLQGGVTDTQYF. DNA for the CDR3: TGTGCCAGCAGCTTGCAGGGCGGGGTCACAGATACGCAGTATTTT.

The CDR3 sequence is CASSLAGLHYGYTF. The CDR3 DNA sequence: TGTGCCAGCAGCTTAGCCGGACTACACTATGGCTACACCTTC. The chain links TRBV7-9 to TRBJ1-2; no definite D call. Trimming left V 0 bases short and J 3 bases short, with 8 bases between. There are 14 residues in the CDR3. Germline assignment: CDR1 SEHNR and CDR2 FQNEAQ (reference sequence).

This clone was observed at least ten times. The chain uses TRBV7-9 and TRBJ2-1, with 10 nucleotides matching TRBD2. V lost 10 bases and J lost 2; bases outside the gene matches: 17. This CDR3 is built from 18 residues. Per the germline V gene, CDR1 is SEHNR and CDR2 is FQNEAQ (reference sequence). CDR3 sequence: CAIEISGRSFLAYNEQFF. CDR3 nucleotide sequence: TGTGCCATCGAGATTAGCGGGAGGTCCTTTTTGGCCTACAATGAGCAGTTCTTC.

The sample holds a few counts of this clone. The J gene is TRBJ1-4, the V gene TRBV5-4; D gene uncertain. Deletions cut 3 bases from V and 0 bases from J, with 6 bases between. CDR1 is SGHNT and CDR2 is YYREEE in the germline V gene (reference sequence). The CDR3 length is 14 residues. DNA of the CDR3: TGTGCCAGCAGCTCCACGGCAACTAATGAAAAACTGTTTTTT. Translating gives CASSSTATNEKLFF.

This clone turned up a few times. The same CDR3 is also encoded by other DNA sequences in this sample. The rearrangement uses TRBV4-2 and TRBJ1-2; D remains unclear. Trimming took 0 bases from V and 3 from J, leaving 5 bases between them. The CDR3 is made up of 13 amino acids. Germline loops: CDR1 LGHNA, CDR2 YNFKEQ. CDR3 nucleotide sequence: TGTGCCAGCAGCCAAGACAGCTACTATGGCTACACCTTC. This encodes CASSQDSYYGYTF.

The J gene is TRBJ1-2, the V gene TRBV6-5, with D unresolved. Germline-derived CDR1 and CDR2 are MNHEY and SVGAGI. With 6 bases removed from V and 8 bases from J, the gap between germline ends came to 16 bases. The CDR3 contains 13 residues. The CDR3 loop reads CASRPPGFWGYTF. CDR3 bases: TGTGCCAGCAGACCCCCAGGTTTTTGGGGCTACACCTTC.

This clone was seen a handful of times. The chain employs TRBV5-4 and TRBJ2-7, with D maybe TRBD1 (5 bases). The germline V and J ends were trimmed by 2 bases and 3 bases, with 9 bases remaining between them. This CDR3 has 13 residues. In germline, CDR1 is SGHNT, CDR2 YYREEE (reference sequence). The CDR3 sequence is CASSFNRNYEQYF. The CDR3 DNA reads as TGTGCCAGCAGCTTCAACAGGAACTACGAGCAGTACTTC.

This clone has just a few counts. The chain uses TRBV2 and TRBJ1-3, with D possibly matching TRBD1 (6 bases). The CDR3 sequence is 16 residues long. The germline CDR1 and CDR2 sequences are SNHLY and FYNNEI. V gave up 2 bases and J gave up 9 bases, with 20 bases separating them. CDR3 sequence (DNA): TGTGCCAGCAGTGAAAGGGCGGCCAGGGGAGGAGGCACCATATATTTT. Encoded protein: CASSERAARGGGTIYF.

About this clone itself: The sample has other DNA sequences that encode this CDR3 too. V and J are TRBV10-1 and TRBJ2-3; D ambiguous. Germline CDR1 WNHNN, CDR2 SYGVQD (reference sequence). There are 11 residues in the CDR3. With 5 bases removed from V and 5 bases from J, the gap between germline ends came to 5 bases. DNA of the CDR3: TGCGCCAGCAGTTCTGGAGATACGCAGTATTTT. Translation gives CASSSGDTQYF.

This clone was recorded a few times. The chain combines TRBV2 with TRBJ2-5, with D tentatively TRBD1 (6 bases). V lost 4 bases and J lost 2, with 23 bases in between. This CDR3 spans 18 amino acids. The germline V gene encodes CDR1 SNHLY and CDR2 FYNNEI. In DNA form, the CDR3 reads TGTGCCAGCAGTGCCTTAGGACAGAGACTAAGGCTACAAGAGACCCAGTACTTC. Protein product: CASSALGQRLRLQETQYF.